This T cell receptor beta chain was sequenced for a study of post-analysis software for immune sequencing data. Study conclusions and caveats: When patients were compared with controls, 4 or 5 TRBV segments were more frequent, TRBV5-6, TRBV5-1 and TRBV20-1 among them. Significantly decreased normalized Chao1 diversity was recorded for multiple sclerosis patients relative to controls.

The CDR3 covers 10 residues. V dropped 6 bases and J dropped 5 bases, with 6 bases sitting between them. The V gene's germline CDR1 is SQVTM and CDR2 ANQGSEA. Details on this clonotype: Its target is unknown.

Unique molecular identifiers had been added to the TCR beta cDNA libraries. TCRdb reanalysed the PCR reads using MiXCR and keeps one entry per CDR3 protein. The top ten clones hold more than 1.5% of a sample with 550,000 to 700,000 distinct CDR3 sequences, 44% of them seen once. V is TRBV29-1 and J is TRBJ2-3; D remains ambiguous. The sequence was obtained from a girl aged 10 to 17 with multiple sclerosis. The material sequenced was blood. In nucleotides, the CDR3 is TGCAGCGTAGTGGAAGATACGCAGTATTTT. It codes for CSVVEDTQYF.